This entry concerns a single TCR beta chain. Unique molecular identifiers were incorporated during preparation of the TCRbeta library. MiXCR was run by TCRdb on the PCR reads, yielding one entry per CDR3 protein. The repertoire consists of around 200,000 distinct CDR3 sequences, with approximately 6.6% occurring once and the leading ten covering over 2.5%. This sample is part of a study of T-cell reconstitution after alpha-beta-depleted transplantation in children. Germline V CDR1 and CDR2: DFQATT, SNEGSKA (reference sequence). The junction had 6 bases not matched to a gene; V was cut back by 6 bases and J by 4 bases. This CDR3 contains 14 residues.

This TCR was sampled from a human donor who donated a stem cell graft to a child with Wiskott-Aldrich syndrome. Sequences were derived from PBMCs from the stem cell graft donor, sampled from the stem cell graft. The chain employs TRBV20-1 and TRBJ2-1; 10 bases are shared with TRBD2. The CDR3 region is CSAAPSGSYNEQFF. In DNA, the CDR3 is TGCAGTGCCGCCCCTAGCGGGAGTTACAATGAGCAGTTCTTC.